At least ten counts were recorded for the clone carrying this TCR beta chain. The data are from a study of early T cells in non-severe SARS-CoV-2 infection. Overall study context: Chains from this unsorted whole-blood bulk RNA could not be paired.

The TCR library protocol was used to attach unique molecular identifiers. These identifiers were attached to individual cDNA molecules. One entry per CDR3 protein, called by TCRdb with MiXCR from the 5' RACE reads. The sample lists about 100,000 distinct CDR3 sequences; around 13% were seen once. The length of the CDR3 is 15 residues. Germline V gives CDR1 DFQATT, CDR2 SNEGSKA (reference sequence). V gave up 5 bases and J gave up 1 base; unmatched junction bases: 6. J is TRBJ2-1 and V is TRBV20-1; 9 bases line up with TRBD1. Sequencing was performed on whole blood. The sequence came from an adult who was a healthcare worker with PCR-confirmed SARS-CoV-2 infection or an uninfected control (not recorded which). The CDR3 protein is CSAPLGTGSYNEQFF. The CDR3 DNA is TGCAGTGCTCCCCTGGGGACAGGGTCCTACAATGAGCAGTTCTTC.